The entry below describes one TCR beta chain. The assay was carried out at the deep level. Here immunoSEQ multiplex PCR was the method, and the copy in TCRdb shows in-frame clones only, minus some. This table holds under 700,000 clones, about 95% found once. With V trimmed by 5 bases and J by 2 bases, 0 bases remained unmatched. The germline CDR1 and CDR2 sequences are SGHDT and YYEEEE. The CDR3 extends over 13 amino acids. CD45RO-negative CD8 cells positively selected for CCR7 made up the naive population, which excluded terminally differentiated effector memory CD45RA+ cells. The data derive from a study of shared clonotypes between healthy human individuals.

This receptor was identified in a woman aged 30 to 39 in good health. The sample comprised naive CD8+ T cells sorted from blood. The chain uses TRBV5-6 and TRBJ1-2; 10 positions agree with TRBD1. The CDR3 DNA is TGTGCCAGCAGGGACAGGGGGAACTATGGCTACACCTTC. As protein: CASRDRGNYGYTF. The full variable domain, rest sourced from reference TRBV5-6 and TRBJ1-2, is DAGVTQSPTHLIKTRGQQVTLRCSPKSGHDTVSWYQQALGQGPQFIFQYYEEEERQRGNFPDRFSGHQFPNYSSELNVNALLLGDSALYLCASRDRGNYGYTFGSGTRLTVV.